This entry lists 20 T cell receptor beta chains sequenced from one sample in a study of PD-L1 blockade in urothelial cancer. Assay used: immunoSEQ multiplex PCR; TCRdb lists only in-frame clones, some missing. The sample includes 85,000 to 100,000 clones, 90% to 95% seen only once; the top ten take 9.4%. The material was PBMCs, obtained around atezolizumab (anti-PD-L1) treatment. These receptors were taken from a man aged 60 to 75 with urothelial cancer.

The genes are TRBV7-3 and TRBJ1-1; 9 bases agree with TRBD1. V gave up 1 base and J gave up 4 bases; unmatched junction bases: 1. CDR3 size: 14 residues. Germline CDR1 is SGHTA and CDR2 is FQGTGA. The CDR3, as DNA: TGTGCCAGCAGCTTAAGGGACAGGGCCACTGAAGCTTTCTTT. This codes for CASSLRDRATEAFF.

The rearrangement joins TRBV9 to TRBJ2-6; no clear D. V shed 0 bases and J shed 0 bases, with 4 bases lying between them. Germline CDR1 and CDR2: SGDLS and YYNGEE. This CDR3 has 15 amino acids. The DNA for the CDR3 is TGTGCCAGCAGCGTAGACGGCTCTGGGGCCAACGTCCTGACTTTC. This gives the protein CASSVDGSGANVLTF.

This sequence joins TRBV5-4 and TRBJ2-1; D remains ambiguous. CDR1 is SGHNT and CDR2 is YYREEE in the germline V gene (reference sequence). The CDR3 has 15 amino acids. Deletions cut 3 bases from V and 4 bases from J, with 14 bases between. The CDR3 nucleotides are TGTGCCAGCAGCTCGGGTCAGCAGTCATACAATGAGCAGTTCTTC. It encodes CASSSGQQSYNEQFF.

This clone appeared once. The rearrangement joins TRBV5-4 to TRBJ2-5; 16 nucleotides match TRBD2. Trimming at V came to 3 bases and at J to 5 bases, leaving 7 bases not matched to a gene. The CDR3 has 17 amino acids. CDR1 is SGHNT, CDR2 YYREEE, per germline (reference sequence). The CDR3: CASSSGTSGRAGETQYF. CDR3 in DNA: TGTGCCAGCAGCTCCGGGACTAGCGGGAGGGCCGGGGAGACCCAGTACTTC.

The genes are TRBV6-6 and TRBJ2-4, with D tentatively TRBD1 (5 bases). Germline V gives CDR1 MNHNY, CDR2 SVGAGI (reference sequence). Trimming shortened V by 4 bases and J by 2 bases, and 12 bases separated the two germline ends. This CDR3 has 15 amino acids. CDR3 nucleotides: TGTGCCAGCAGTTCCTTAAGGGGAACCAAAAACATTCAGTACTTC. Translated, it gives CASSSLRGTKNIQYF.

The J gene is TRBJ2-3, the V gene TRBV7-9; D possibly corresponds to TRBD2 (6 bases). Germline values: CDR1 SEHNR, CDR2 FQNEAQ (reference sequence). This CDR3 has 16 amino acids. V was cut by 5 bases and J by 3 bases, with 18 bases left in between. DNA for the CDR3: TGTGCCAGCAGCCCAAAATTCCGGGAGTCTACAGATACGCAGTATTTT. This gives the protein CASSPKFRESTDTQYF.

The table lists this clone with a count of one. The rearrangement joins TRBV7-6 to TRBJ2-7; maybe TRBD1 (6 bases). Germline assignment: CDR1 SGHVS and CDR2 FNYEAQ. The CDR3 has 14 amino acids. V was trimmed by 5 bases and J by 2 bases, leaving 13 bases between them. CDR3 loop: CASSRSTGTYEQYF. The CDR3 nucleotides are TGTGCCAGCAGCCGATCGACAGGAACCTACGAGCAGTACTTC.

The chain couples TRBV5-1 to TRBJ2-4; 8 bases are a match to TRBD2. Trimming took 3 bases from V and 1 from J; bases not matched to a gene: 6. Germline V gives CDR1 SGHRS, CDR2 YFSETQ. The length of the CDR3 is 16 residues. As DNA, the CDR3 is TGCGCCAGCAGCTCTTTCGGCGGGGGGGCCAAAAACATTCAGTACTTC. Translation: CASSSFGGGAKNIQYF.

This clone was seen only a few times. This chain joins TRBV4-2 and TRBJ2-1, with 8 nucleotides matching TRBD2. This CDR3 has 17 amino acids. CDR1 LGHNA and CDR2 YNFKEQ come from the germline V gene. V was pared by 1 base and J by 3 bases, with 8 bases of the junction left unmatched. This chain's CDR3 is CASSQVGPGGLYNEQFF. CDR3 sequence (DNA): TGTGCCAGCAGCCAAGTGGGTCCGGGAGGGCTCTACAATGAGCAGTTCTTC.

This chain uses TRBV11-3 with TRBJ1-1; D is perhaps TRBD1 (6 bases). This CDR3 has 14 residues. The V end lost 5 bases, the J end lost 3 bases, and 13 bases lay between the germline ends. Germline CDR1 reads SGHNT; CDR2 reads YENEEA. The CDR3 DNA follows: TGTGCCAGCAGCCGAACAGGGTGGGACACTGAAGCTTTCTTT. This translates into CASSRTGWDTEAFF.

A word on this clone: Other DNA sequences in this specimen translate into the identical CDR3. The genes are TRBV5-1 and TRBJ2-7, with D possibly TRBD1 on 5 matching bases. V lost 0 bases, J lost 3 bases, and 7 bases lay in between. Germline V gene data show CDR1 as SGHRS and CDR2 as YFSETQ. The CDR3 is 13 amino acids. CDR3 sequence: CASSLGQYYEQYF. CDR3 nucleotide sequence: TGCGCCAGCAGCTTGGGACAGTACTACGAGCAGTACTTC.

The CDR3 spells CAIRESRDEQYF. The CDR3 nucleotides are TGTGCCATCAGAGAGAGCAGGGACGAGCAGTACTTC. The rearrangement uses TRBV10-3 and TRBJ2-7; a weak D match, TRBD1 (5 bases). The V end lost 6 bases, the J end lost 5 bases, and 11 bases lay between the germline ends. Germline CDR1 and CDR2: ENHRY and SYGVKD. The CDR3 consists of 12 residues.

This chain uses TRBV5-6 with TRBJ1-4; no reliable D call. Germline V lookup: CDR1 SGHDT, CDR2 YYEEEE. The CDR3 contains 15 residues. Trimming removed 1 base from V and 6 bases from J, with 13 bases in between. CDR3 sequence (DNA): TGTGCCAGCAGCTTGTCCCCCCGCGGAGATGAAAAACTGTTTTTT. It codes for CASSLSPRGDEKLFF.

The V gene is TRBV30, the J gene TRBJ2-7, with D maybe TRBD2 (6 bases). CDR1 and CDR2 (germline): GTSNPN, SVGIG (reference sequence). V was shortened by 4 bases and J by 3 bases, with 19 bases between the two germline ends. The CDR3 runs to 15 residues. The CDR3 DNA reads as TGTGCCTGGACAACGGTACCCGGGGACTTCTACGAGCAGTACTTC. As protein: CAWTTVPGDFYEQYF.

The rearrangement links TRBV7-8 to TRBJ2-1; possible D gene TRBD2, 6 bases. The CDR3 is made up of 15 amino acids. The germline V gene has CDR1 SGHVS and CDR2 FQNEAQ. V was cut by 4 bases and J by 6 bases, with 16 bases left in between. DNA of the CDR3: TGTGCCAGCAGCTCCAGCGGGTTCTCGATCAATGAGCAGTTCTTC. This sequence encodes CASSSSGFSINEQFF.

The chain links TRBV7-2 to TRBJ1-1; TRBD1 matches 8 bases. The CDR3 has 15 residues. Germline V gene data show CDR1 as SGHTA and CDR2 as FQGNSA. Unmatched junction bases numbered 10, after V lost 5 bases and J lost 5 bases. This CDR3 is CASSPPGTGYTEAFF. The CDR3 nucleotides read TGTGCCAGCAGCCCGCCCGGGACAGGTTATACTGAAGCTTTCTTT.

The chain recombines TRBV7-2 with TRBJ2-7; 8 bases fit TRBD1. CDR3 length: 15 amino acids. Germline V gives CDR1 SGHTA, CDR2 FQGNSA. V gave up 0 bases and J gave up 4 bases; unmatched junction bases: 5. CDR3 in DNA: TGTGCCAGCAGCTTAGCCCAGGGGGCGGCTTACGAGCAGTACTTC. Protein sequence: CASSLAQGAAYEQYF.

The J gene is TRBJ2-5, the V gene TRBV30; the match to TRBD2 covers 14 bases. The V gene's germline CDR1 is GTSNPN and CDR2 SVGIG (reference sequence). Trimming at V came to 5 bases and at J to 2 bases, leaving 4 bases not matched to a gene. The CDR3 is made up of 15 amino acids. The chain's CDR3 is CAWGLAGGRQETQYF. The CDR3 DNA reads as TGTGCCTGGGGACTAGCGGGAGGACGTCAAGAGACCCAGTACTTC.

This chain links TRBV10-3 with TRBJ1-1; D unresolved. CDR3 size: 14 residues. With 0 bases removed from V and 1 base from J, the gap between germline ends came to 6 bases. The germline V gene encodes CDR1 ENHRY and CDR2 SYGVKD. DNA for the CDR3: TGTGCCATCAGTGAGTCCGGTAGGAACACTGAAGCTTTCTTT. This encodes CAISESGRNTEAFF.

The rearrangement joins TRBV5-1 to TRBJ2-7; D gene unclear. Germline V gene lookup returns CDR1 SGHRS and CDR2 YFSETQ. V was shortened by 0 bases and J by 7 bases, with 14 bases between the two germline ends. CDR3 length: 14 amino acids. CDR3 loop: CASSLGSGSLEQYF. CDR3 sequence (DNA): TGCGCCAGCAGCTTGGGGTCCGGGTCCCTGGAGCAGTACTTC.